The clone carrying this T cell receptor beta chain was found once. The data belong to a study of blood T cell repertoires in COVID-19. Sequencing was performed with immunoSEQ multiplex PCR; in TCRdb, only in-frame clones are kept and a portion is missing. The sample yields fewer than 300,000 clones, 70% to 90% seen once. The V and J ends lost 8 bases and 1 base, in that order; junction bases with no gene match: 5. The CDR3 contains 14 residues. Germline assignment: CDR1 LNHDA and CDR2 SQIVND (reference sequence). Material for sequencing was peripheral blood. The chain recombines TRBV19 with TRBJ2-3; 8 nucleotides match TRBD1. The receptor was isolated from a man in his forties or fifties with COVID-19, enrolled during active disease. The CDR3 sequence: CASAQGVGTDTQYF. The CDR3 coding sequence is TGTGCCAGTGCACAGGGGGTTGGCACAGATACGCAGTATTTT.